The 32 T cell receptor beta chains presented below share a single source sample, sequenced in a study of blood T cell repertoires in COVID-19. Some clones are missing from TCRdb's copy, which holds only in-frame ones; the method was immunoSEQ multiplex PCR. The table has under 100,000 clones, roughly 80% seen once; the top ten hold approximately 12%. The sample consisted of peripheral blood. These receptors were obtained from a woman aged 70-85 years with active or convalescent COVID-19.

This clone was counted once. CDR3 residues: CASSLRLAGAYEYNEQFF. CDR3 sequence (DNA): TGTGCCAGCAGCCTGAGACTAGCGGGGGCCTACGAATACAATGAGCAGTTCTTC. The rearrangement uses TRBV9 and TRBJ2-1, with TRBD2 identical over 12 bases. In germline, CDR1 is SGDLS, CDR2 YYNGEE. After removal of 4 bases from V and 4 bases from J, the junction contained 12 bases not matched to a gene. The CDR3 length is 18 residues.

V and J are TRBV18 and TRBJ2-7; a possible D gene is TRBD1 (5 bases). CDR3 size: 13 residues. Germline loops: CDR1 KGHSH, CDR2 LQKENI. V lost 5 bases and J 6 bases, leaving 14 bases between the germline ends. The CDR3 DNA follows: TGTGCCAGCTCAGCAAATACAGGTTCCGAGCAGTACTTC. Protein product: CASSANTGSEQYF.

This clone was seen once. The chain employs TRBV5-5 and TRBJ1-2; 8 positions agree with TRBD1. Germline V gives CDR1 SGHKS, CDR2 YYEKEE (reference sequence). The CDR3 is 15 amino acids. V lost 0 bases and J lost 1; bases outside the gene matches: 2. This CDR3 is CASSLATGVNYGYTF. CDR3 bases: TGTGCCAGCAGCTTGGCGACAGGGGTTAACTATGGCTACACCTTC.

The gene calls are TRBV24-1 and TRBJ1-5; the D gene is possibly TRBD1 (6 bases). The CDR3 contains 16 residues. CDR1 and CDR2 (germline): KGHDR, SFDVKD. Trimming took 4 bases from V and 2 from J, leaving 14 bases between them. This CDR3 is CATSDRRRGGNQPQHF. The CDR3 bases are TGTGCCACCAGTGACCGCCGCAGGGGAGGCAATCAGCCCCAGCATTTT.

In DNA form, the CDR3 reads TGTGCCAGCTCACCTACGACAGGGGAGAATGAAAAACTGTTTTTT. This translates into CASSPTTGENEKLFF. The V and J genes are TRBV18 and TRBJ1-4; 8 bases fit TRBD1. The germline V gene has CDR1 KGHSH and CDR2 LQKENI. This CDR3 spans 15 amino acids. Unmatched junction bases numbered 5, after V lost 3 bases and J lost 5 bases. The full variable domain, its missing parts supplied by reference TRBV18 and TRBJ1-4, is NAGVMQNPRHLVRRRGQEARLRCSPMKGHSHVYWYRQLPEEGLKFMVYLQKENIIDESGMPKERFSAEFPKEGPSILRIQQVVRGDSAAYFCASSPTTGENEKLFFGSGTQLSVL.

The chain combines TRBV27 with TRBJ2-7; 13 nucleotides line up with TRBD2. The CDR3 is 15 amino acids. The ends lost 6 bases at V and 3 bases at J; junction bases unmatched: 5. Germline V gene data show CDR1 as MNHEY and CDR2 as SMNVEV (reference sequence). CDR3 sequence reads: CASSPRTSGGYEQYF. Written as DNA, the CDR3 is TGTGCCAGCAGCCCACGGACTAGCGGGGGCTACGAGCAGTACTTC.

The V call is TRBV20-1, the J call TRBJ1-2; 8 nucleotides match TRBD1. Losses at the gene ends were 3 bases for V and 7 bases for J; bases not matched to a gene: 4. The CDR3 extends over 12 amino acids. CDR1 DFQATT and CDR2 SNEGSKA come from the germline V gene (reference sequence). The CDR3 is CSASRTGFGYTF. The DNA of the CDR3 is TGCAGTGCTAGTCGGACAGGGTTTGGCTACACCTTC.

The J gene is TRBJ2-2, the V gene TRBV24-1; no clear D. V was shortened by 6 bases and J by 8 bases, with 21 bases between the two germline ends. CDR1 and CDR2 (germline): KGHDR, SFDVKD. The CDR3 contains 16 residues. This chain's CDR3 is CATSPAVAPGLGELFF. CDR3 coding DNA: TGTGCCACCAGTCCCGCAGTTGCGCCAGGTTTGGGGGAGCTGTTTTTT.

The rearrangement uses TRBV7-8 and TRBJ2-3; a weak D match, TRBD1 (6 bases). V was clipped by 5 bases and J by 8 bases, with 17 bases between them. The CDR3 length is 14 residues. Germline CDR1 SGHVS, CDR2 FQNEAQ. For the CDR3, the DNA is TGTGCCAGCAGCCTAGACAGGATTTTGGCTACGCAGTATTTT. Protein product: CASSLDRILATQYF. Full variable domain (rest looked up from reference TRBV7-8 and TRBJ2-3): GAGVSQSPRYKVAKRGQDVALRCDPISGHVSLFWYQQALGQGPEFLTYFQNEAQLDKSGLPSDRFFAERPEGSVSTLKIQRTQQEDSAVYLCASSLDRILATQYFGPGTRLTVL.

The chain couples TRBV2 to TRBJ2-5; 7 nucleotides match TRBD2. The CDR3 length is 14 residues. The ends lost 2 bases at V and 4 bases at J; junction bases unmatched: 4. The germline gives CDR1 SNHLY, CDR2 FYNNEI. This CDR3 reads CASSESSGRETQYF. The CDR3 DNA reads TGTGCCAGCAGTGAATCTAGCGGCAGAGAGACCCAGTACTTC.

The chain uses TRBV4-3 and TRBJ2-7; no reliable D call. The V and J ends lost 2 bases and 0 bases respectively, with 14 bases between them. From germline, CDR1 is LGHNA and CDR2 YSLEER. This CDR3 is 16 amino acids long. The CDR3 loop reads CASSQYRVLSSYEQYF. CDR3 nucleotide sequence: TGCGCCAGCAGCCAATACCGGGTCCTGTCCTCCTACGAGCAGTACTTC.

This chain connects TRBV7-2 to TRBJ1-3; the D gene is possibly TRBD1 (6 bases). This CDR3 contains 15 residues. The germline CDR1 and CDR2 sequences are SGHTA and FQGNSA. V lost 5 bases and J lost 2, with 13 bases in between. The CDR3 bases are TGTGCCAGCAGCCCCCAGCCAGGGGCTGGAAACACCATATATTTT. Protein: CASSPQPGAGNTIYF.

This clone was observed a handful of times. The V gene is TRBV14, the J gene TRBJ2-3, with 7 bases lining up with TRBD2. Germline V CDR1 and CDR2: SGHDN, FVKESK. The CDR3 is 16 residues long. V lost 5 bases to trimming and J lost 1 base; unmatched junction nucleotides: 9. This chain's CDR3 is CASSSPGLRRTDTQYF. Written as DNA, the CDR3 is TGTGCCAGCAGCTCCCCGGGACTAAGACGCACAGATACGCAGTATTTT.

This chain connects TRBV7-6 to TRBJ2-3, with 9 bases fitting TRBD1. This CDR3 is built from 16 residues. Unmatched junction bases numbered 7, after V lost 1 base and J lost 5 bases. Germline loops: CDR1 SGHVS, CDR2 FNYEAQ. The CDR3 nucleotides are TGTGCCAGCAGCTTAGTTCGACAGGGGGTTTTAGATACGCAGTATTTT. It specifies CASSLVRQGVLDTQYF.

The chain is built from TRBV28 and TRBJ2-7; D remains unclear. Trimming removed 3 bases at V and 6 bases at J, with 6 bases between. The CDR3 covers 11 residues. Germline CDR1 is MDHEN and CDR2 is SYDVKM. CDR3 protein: CASSFPGEQYF. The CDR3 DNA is TGTGCCAGCAGTTTTCCGGGCGAGCAGTACTTC.

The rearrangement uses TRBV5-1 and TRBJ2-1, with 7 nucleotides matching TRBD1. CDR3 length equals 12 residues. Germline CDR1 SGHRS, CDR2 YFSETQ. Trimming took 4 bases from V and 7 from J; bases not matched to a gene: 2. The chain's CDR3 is CASSIQGNEQFF. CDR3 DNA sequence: TGCGCCAGCAGCATACAGGGGAATGAGCAGTTCTTC.

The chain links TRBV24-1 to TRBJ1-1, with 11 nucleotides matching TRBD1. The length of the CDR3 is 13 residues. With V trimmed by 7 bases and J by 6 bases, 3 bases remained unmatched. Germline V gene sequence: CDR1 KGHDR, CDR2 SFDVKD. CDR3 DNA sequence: TGTGCCACCAGGGGACAGGGGGTCTCTGAAGCTTTCTTT. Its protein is CATRGQGVSEAFF.

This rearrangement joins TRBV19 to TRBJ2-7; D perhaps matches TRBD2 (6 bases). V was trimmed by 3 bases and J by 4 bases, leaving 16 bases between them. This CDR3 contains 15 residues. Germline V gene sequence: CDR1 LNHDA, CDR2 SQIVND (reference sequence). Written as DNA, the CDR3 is TGTGCCAGTAGTATCAGACTAGGAGAGAGGTACGAGCAGTACTTC. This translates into CASSIRLGERYEQYF.

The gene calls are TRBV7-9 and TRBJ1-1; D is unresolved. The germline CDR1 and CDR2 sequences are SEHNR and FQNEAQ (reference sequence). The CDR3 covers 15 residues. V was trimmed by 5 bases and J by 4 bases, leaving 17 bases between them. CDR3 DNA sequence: TGTGCCAGCAGCCCAAGGGAGGTGCGGGGCACTGAAGCTTTCTTT. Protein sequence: CASSPREVRGTEAFF.

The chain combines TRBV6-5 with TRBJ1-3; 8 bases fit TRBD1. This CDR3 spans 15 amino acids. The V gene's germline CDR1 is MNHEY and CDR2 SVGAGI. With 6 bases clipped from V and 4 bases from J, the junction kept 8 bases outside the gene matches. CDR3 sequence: CASSADRGPGNTIYF. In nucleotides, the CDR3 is TGTGCCAGCAGCGCAGACAGGGGACCGGGAAACACCATATATTTT.

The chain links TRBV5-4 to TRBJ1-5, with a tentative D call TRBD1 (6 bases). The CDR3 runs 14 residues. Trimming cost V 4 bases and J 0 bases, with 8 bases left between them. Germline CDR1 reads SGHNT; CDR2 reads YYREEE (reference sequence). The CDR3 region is CASSHRDSNQPQHF. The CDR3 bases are TGTGCCAGCAGCCACAGGGATAGCAATCAGCCCCAGCATTTT.

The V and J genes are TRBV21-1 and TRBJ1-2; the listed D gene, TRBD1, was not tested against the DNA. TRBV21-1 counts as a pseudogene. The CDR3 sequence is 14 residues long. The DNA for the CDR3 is TGTGCCAGCAGCAATGGACAGTCGAACTATGGCTACACCTTC. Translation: CASSNGQSNYGYTF.

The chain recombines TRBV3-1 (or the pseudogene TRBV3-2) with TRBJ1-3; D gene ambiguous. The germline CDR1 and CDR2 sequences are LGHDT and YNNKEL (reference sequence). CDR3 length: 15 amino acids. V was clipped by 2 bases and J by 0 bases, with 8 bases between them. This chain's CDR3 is CASSQYGASGNTIYF. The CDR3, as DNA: TGTGCCAGCAGCCAATACGGTGCCTCTGGAAACACCATATATTTT.

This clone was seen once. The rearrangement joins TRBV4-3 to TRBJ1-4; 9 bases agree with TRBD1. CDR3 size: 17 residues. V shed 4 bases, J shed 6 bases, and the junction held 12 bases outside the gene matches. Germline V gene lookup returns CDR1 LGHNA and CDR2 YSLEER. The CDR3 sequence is CASSPPRSTGGDEKLFF. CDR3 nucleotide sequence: TGCGCCAGCAGCCCCCCGCGTTCGACAGGGGGTGATGAAAAACTGTTTTTT.

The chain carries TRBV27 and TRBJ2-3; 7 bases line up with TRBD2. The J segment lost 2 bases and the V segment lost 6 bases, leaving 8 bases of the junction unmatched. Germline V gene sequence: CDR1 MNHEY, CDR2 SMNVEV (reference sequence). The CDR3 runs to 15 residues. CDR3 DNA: TGTGCCAGCAGATCCCGGGGGGAGGTCACAGATACGCAGTATTTT. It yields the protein CASRSRGEVTDTQYF.

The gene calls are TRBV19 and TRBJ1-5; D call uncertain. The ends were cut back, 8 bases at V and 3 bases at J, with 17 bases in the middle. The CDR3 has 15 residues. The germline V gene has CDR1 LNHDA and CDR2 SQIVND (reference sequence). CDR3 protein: CASGLGAAYNQPQHF. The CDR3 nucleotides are TGTGCCAGTGGCCTTGGAGCTGCCTACAATCAGCCCCAGCATTTT.

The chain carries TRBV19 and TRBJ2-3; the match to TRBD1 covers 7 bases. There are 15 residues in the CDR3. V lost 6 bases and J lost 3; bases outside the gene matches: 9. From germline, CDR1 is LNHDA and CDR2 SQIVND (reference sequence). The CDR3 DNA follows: TGTGCCAGTAGGCCTCGGGGCAGGGGGACAGATACGCAGTATTTT. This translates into CASRPRGRGTDTQYF. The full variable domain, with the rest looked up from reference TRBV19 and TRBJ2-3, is DGGITQSPKYLFRKEGQNVTLSCEQNLNHDAMYWYRQDPGQGLRLIYYSQIVNDFQKGDIAEGYSVSREKKESFPLTVTSAQKNPTAFYLCASRPRGRGTDTQYFGPGTRLTVL.

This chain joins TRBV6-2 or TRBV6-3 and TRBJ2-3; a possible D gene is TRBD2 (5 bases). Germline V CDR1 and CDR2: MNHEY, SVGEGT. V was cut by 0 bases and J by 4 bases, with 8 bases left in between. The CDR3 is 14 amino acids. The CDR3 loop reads CASSYSRTPDTQYF. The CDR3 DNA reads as TGTGCCAGCAGTTACTCCCGGACTCCAGATACGCAGTATTTT.

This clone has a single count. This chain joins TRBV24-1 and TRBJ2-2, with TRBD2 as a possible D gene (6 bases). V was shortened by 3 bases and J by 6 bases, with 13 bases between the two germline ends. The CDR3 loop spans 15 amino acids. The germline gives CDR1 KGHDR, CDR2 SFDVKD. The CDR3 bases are TGTGCCACCAGTGATACACGGAGGGCGGCCGGGGAGCTGTTTTTT. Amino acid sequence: CATSDTRRAAGELFF.

The CDR3 loop reads CASSLGLGLAGRSRETQYF. As DNA, the CDR3 is TGTGCCAGCAGCTTAGGCCTAGGACTAGCGGGGCGGAGCCGGGAGACCCAGTACTTC. This chain links TRBV13 with TRBJ2-5, with 12 bases aligning to TRBD2. CDR1 is PRHDT and CDR2 is FYEKMQ in the germline V gene (reference sequence). CDR3 length: 19 residues. Unmatched junction bases numbered 13, after V lost 0 bases and J lost 5 bases.

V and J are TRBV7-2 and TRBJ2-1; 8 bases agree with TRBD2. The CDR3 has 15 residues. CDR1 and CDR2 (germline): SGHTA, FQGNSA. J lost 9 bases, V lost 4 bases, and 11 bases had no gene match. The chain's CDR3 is CASSSGGTRRAEQFF. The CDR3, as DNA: TGTGCCAGCAGCTCCGGTGGGACTAGAAGGGCTGAGCAGTTCTTC.

The CDR3 loop reads CASSIRGRGQETQYF. The CDR3 DNA reads as TGTGCCAGCAGTATCCGGGGCAGGGGGCAAGAGACCCAGTACTTC. V and J are TRBV6-5 and TRBJ2-5; 7 bases are a match to TRBD1. V dropped 5 bases and J dropped 2; count of bases not matched to a gene: 8. The CDR3 is made up of 15 amino acids. Germline values: CDR1 MNHEY, CDR2 SVGAGI.